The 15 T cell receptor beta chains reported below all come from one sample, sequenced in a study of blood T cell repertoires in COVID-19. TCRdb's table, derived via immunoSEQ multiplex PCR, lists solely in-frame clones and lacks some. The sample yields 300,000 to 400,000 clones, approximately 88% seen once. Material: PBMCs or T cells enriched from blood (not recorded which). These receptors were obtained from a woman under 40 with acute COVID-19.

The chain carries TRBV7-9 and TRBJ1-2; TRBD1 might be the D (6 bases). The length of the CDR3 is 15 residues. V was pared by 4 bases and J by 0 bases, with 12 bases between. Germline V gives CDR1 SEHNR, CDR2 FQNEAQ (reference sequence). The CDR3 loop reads CASSSQGLSNYGYTF. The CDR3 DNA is TGTGCCAGCAGCTCCCAGGGGTTATCTAACTATGGCTACACCTTC. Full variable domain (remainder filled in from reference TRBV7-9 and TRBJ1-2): DTGVSQNPRHKITKRGQNVTFRCDPISEHNRLYWYRQTLGQGPEFLTYFQNEAQLEKSRLLSDRFSAERPKGSFSTLEIQRTEQGDSAMYLCASSSQGLSNYGYTFGSGTRLTVV.

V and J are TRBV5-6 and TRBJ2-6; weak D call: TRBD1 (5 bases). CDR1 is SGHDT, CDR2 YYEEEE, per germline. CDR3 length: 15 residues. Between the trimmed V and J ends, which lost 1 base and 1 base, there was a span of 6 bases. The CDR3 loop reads CASSLRQSGANVLTF. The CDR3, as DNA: TGTGCCAGCAGCTTGAGACAGTCTGGGGCCAACGTCCTGACTTTC. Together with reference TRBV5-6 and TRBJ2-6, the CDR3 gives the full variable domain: DAGVTQSPTHLIKTRGQQVTLRCSPKSGHDTVSWYQQALGQGPQFIFQYYEEEERQRGNFPDRFSGHQFPNYSSELNVNALLLGDSALYLCASSLRQSGANVLTFGAGSRLTVL.

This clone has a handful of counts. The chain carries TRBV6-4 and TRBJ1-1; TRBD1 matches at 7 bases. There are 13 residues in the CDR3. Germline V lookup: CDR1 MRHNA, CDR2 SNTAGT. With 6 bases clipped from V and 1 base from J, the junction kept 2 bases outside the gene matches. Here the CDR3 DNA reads TGTGCCAGCAGGGGACAGCCGAACACTGAAGCTTTCTTT. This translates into CASRGQPNTEAFF.

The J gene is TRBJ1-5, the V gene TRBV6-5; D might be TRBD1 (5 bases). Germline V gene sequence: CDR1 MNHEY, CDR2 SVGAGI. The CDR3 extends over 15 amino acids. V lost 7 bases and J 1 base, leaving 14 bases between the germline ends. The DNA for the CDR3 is TGTGCCAGCAAAGAATTGGACAACAGCAATCAGCCCCAGCATTTT. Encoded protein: CASKELDNSNQPQHF.

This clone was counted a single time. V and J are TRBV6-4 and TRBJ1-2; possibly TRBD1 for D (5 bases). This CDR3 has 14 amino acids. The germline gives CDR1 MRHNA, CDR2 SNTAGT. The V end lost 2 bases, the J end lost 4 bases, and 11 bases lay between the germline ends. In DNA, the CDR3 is TGTGCCAGCAGTGACGGGGCAGGCTTCTATGGCTACACCTTC. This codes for CASSDGAGFYGYTF.

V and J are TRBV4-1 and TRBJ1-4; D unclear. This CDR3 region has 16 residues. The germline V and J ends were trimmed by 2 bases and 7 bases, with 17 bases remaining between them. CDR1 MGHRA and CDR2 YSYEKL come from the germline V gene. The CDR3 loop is CASSQTMTGLVEKLFF. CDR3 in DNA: TGCGCCAGCAGCCAAACGATGACTGGATTGGTTGAAAAACTGTTTTTT.

CDR3 nucleotides: TGTGCCAGCAGCAGATCAGACAGGGCCTGGGGCTATGGCTACACCTTC. Its translation: CASSRSDRAWGYGYTF. The genes are TRBV9 and TRBJ1-2, with 7 nucleotides matching TRBD1. Germline V gives CDR1 SGDLS, CDR2 YYNGEE. This CDR3 comprises 16 residues. The V and J ends lost 4 bases and 4 bases, in that order; junction bases with no gene match: 13.

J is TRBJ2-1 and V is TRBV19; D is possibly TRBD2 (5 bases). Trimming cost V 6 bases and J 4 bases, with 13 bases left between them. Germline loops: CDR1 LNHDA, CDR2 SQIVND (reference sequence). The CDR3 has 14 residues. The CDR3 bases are TGTGCCAGTAGAGGAGGCCTACTTTACAATGAGCAGTTCTTC. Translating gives CASRGGLLYNEQFF.

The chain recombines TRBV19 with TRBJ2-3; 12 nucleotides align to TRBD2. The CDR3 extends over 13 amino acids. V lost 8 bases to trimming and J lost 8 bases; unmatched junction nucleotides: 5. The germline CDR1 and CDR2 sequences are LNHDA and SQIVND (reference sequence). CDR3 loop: CASLAGGARTQYF. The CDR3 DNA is TGTGCCAGTCTAGCGGGGGGGGCGCGTACGCAGTATTTT.

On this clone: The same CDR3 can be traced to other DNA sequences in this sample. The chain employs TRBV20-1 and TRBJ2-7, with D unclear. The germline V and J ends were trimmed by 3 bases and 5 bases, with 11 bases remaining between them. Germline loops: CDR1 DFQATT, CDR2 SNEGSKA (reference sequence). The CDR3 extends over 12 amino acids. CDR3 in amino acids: CSASPQVDEQYF. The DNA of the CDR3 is TGCAGTGCTAGTCCCCAGGTCGACGAGCAGTACTTC.

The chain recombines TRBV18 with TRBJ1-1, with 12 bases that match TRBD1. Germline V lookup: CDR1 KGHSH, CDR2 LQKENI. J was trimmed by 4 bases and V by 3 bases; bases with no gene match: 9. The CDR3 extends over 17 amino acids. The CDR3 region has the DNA TGTGCCAGCTCACCCTCGGGACAGGGGGCGTTTCGCACTGAAGCTTTCTTT. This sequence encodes CASSPSGQGAFRTEAFF.

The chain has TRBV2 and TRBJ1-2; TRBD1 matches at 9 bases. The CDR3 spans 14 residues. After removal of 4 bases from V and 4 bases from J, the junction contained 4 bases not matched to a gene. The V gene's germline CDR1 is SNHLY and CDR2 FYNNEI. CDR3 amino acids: CASSGDRASYGYTF. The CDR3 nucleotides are TGTGCCAGCAGTGGGGACAGGGCTAGCTATGGCTACACCTTC.

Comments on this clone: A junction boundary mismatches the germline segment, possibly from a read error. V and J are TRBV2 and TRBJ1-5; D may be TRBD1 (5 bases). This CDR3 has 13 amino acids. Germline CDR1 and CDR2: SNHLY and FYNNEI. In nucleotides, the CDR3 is TGTGCCAGCAGTCAAGACAGAGATCAGCTCCAGCATTTT. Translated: CASSQDRDQLQHF.

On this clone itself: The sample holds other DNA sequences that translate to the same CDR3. This CDR3 is CASSFTGLNTEAFF. The CDR3 bases are TGCGCCAGCAGCTTTACAGGGCTCAACACTGAAGCTTTCTTT. V usage is TRBV5-1 and J usage is TRBJ1-1; perhaps TRBD1 as D (6 bases). This CDR3 contains 14 residues. Trimming cost V 2 bases and J 2 bases, with 10 bases left between them. CDR1 and CDR2 from the germline V gene are SGHRS and YFSETQ. Drawing the rest from reference TRBV5-1 and TRBJ1-1, the complete variable domain is KAGVTQTPRYLIKTRGQQVTLSCSPISGHRSVSWYQQTPGQGLQFLFEYFSETQRNKGNFPGRFSGRQFSNSRSEMNVSTLELGDSALYLCASSFTGLNTEAFFGQGTRLTVV.

CDR3 DNA sequence: TGTGCCAGCAGCTTAACTAGCGGGGTTGTCACCGGGGAGCTGTTTTTT. Amino acid sequence: CASSLTSGVVTGELFF. The chain employs TRBV11-3 and TRBJ2-2; TRBD2 aligns across 10 bases. The germline CDR1 and CDR2 sequences are SGHNT and YENEEA. The CDR3 sequence is 16 residues long. With 2 bases clipped from V and 4 bases from J, the junction kept 4 bases outside the gene matches.